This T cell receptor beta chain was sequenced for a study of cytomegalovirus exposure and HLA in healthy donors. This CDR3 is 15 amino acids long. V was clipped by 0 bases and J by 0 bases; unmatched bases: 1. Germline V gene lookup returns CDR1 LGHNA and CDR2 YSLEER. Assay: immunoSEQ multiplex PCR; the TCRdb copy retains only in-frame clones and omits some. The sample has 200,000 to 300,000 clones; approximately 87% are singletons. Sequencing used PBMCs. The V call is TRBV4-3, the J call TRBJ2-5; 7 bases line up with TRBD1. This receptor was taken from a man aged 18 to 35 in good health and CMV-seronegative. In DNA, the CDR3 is TGCGCCAGCAGCCAAGAAAGGGGGCACCAAGAGACCCAGTACTTC. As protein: CASSQERGHQETQYF.